These 23 T cell receptor beta chains came from one sample sequenced in a study of T cell repertoires in cytomegalovirus infection (dated by TCRdb to between 2017 and 2020). The reads were generated on an Illumina HiSeq 1500. The public reads were run again by TCRdb, first through fastp at Q25 and then through MiXCR, and only productive beta chains were kept. CDR3 protein sequences are deduplicated, and each keeps its most common genes and DNA. This sample has about 830,000 distinct CDR3 sequences in its table, and 30% to 35% of those were observed once. About an eighth of the sample rests with the top ten. Their target antigens are unknown. This sample's treatment or condition label indicates: in vitro stimulation with specific CMV peptide epitopes to enrich CMV-specific T cells. The source material was cultured CD8+ T cells from PBMCs, sampled from culture after CMV antigen stimulation. Every receptor here comes from a human donor in good health (CMV status not recorded). Some clones in this sample may be carry-over from other donors' samples.

This sequence joins TRBV10-3 and TRBJ2-7, with D unresolved. Germline V gene sequence: CDR1 ENHRY, CDR2 SYGVKD. Trimming removed 8 bases at V and 1 base at J, with 12 bases between. The CDR3 runs 13 residues. The CDR3 region is CAIRGDRSYEQYV. For the CDR3, the DNA is TGTGCCATCCGAGGAGATCGGTCCTACGAGCAGTACGTC.

The V call is TRBV28, the J call TRBJ1-1; the D is unclear. V was cut by 8 bases and J by 3 bases, with 28 bases left in between. CDR3 length: 18 residues. Germline lookup yields CDR1 MDHEN and CDR2 SYDVKM. The CDR3 protein is CASGRLSSSAAVYTEAFF. The CDR3 DNA sequence: TGTGCCAGCGGTCGGCTCTCGAGCTCAGCGGCGGTGTACACTGAAGCTTTCTTT.

The chain couples TRBV10-3 to TRBJ2-1; D call uncertain. The germline V gene encodes CDR1 ENHRY and CDR2 SYGVKD. Trimming shortened V by 3 bases and J by 7 bases, and 7 bases separated the two germline ends. The CDR3 has 12 residues. The CDR3, as DNA: TGTGCCATCAGTGATAAGGTGAATGAGCAGTTCTTC. It specifies CAISDKVNEQFF.

This chain uses TRBV7-8 with TRBJ2-7, with D perhaps assigned TRBD1 or TRBD2 (6 bases each). V was pared by 5 bases and J by 4 bases, with 18 bases between. Looked up from germline, CDR1 is SGHVS and CDR2 is FQNEAQ. The CDR3 runs 15 residues. CDR3 DNA sequence: TGTGCCAGCAGCGAGGGGGGCAGGGGTTTTTACGAGCAGTACGTC. The encoded protein is CASSEGGRGFYEQYV.

The rearrangement uses TRBV7-9 and TRBJ1-1; a possible D gene is TRBD1 (5 bases). The germline CDR1 and CDR2 sequences are SEHNR and FQNEAQ (reference sequence). V shed 0 bases and J shed 5 bases, with 10 bases lying between them. CDR3 length equals 14 residues. Here the CDR3 DNA reads TGTGCCAGCAGCTTAGCGTTCGGGGGGACTGAAGCTTTCTTT. Its translation is CASSLAFGGTEAFF.

This sequence joins TRBV7-8 and TRBJ2-7; 8 nucleotides match TRBD2. The trim removed 3 bases at V and 0 bases at J, leaving 4 bases unmatched. Germline CDR1 is SGHVS and CDR2 is FQNEAQ. The CDR3 contains 15 residues. The CDR3 DNA reads as TGTGCCAGCAGCTTCGGGAGGGACGGCTCCTACGAGCAGTACTTC. It codes for CASSFGRDGSYEQYF.

This clonotype has just a few counts. This chain connects TRBV7-6 to TRBJ2-7; no definite D call. The CDR3 extends over 15 amino acids. The V end was cut by 1 base, the J end by 1 base, with 11 bases between. Germline V gives CDR1 SGHVS, CDR2 FNYEAQ. This CDR3 reads CASSLGGLGSYEQYF. CDR3 coding DNA: TGTGCCAGCAGCTTAGGAGGCCTGGGGTCCTACGAGCAGTACTTC. Complete variable domain (other parts from reference TRBV7-6 and TRBJ2-7): GAGVSQSPRYKVTKRGQDVALRCDPISGHVSLYWYRQALGQGPEFLTYFNYEAQQDKSGLPNDRFSAERPEGSISTLTIQRTEQRDSAMYRCASSLGGLGSYEQYFGPGTRLTVT.

This rearrangement joins TRBV4-1 to TRBJ1-1, with D tentatively TRBD1 (6 bases). V shed 0 bases and J shed 1 base, with 9 bases lying between them. CDR1 MGHRA and CDR2 YSYEKL come from the germline V gene. The CDR3 is made up of 15 amino acids. The CDR3, as DNA: TGCGCCAGCAGCCAAGAGGACAGCCCGAACACTGAAGCTTTCTTT. Protein: CASSQEDSPNTEAFF.

This clonotype was detected many times. The V gene is TRBV7-2, the J gene TRBJ2-5; the D gene is possibly TRBD2 (5 bases). Trimming removed 5 bases at V and 4 bases at J, with 14 bases between. This CDR3 contains 14 residues. Germline V gene lookup returns CDR1 SGHTA and CDR2 FQGNSA. The CDR3 sequence is CASSPRRGGETQYF. DNA of the CDR3: TGTGCCAGCAGCCCCAGGAGAGGAGGAGAGACCCAGTACTTC.

Comments on this clonotype: The junction shows a germline mismatch at one end, possibly a read error. This rearrangement joins TRBV6-8 to TRBJ1-6; D perhaps matches TRBD1 (5 bases). CDR1 and CDR2 from the germline V gene are MNHGY and SAAAGT. The CDR3 covers 15 residues. The CDR3 sequence: CGSSYLGGVGSPLHF. The DNA of the CDR3 is TGTGGCAGCAGTTACCTTGGGGGGGTCGGTTCACCCCTCCACTTT.

The chain links TRBV7-3 to TRBJ1-2; D perhaps matches TRBD1 (5 bases). The V and J ends lost 5 bases and 7 bases respectively, with 11 bases between them. The germline V gene has CDR1 SGHTA and CDR2 FQGTGA. The CDR3 loop spans 12 amino acids. The CDR3 spells CASSVGVAGYTF. CDR3 bases: TGTGCCAGCAGCGTAGGGGTGGCTGGCTACACCTTC. The full variable domain, in which reference TRBV7-3 and TRBJ1-2 provide the parts outside the CDR3, is GAGVSQTPSNKVTEKGKYVELRCDPISGHTALYWYRQSLGQGPEFLIYFQGTGAADDSGLPNDRFFAVRPEGSVSTLKIQRTERGDSAVYLCASSVGVAGYTFGSGTRLTVV.

The chain combines TRBV2 with TRBJ2-3; D gene unclear. CDR1 is SNHLY, CDR2 FYNNEI, per germline. The V end was cut by 7 bases, the J end by 3 bases, with 11 bases between. The CDR3 length is 13 residues. CDR3 DNA: TGTGCCAGCAATATTGAGTGGACAGATACGCAGTATTTT. As protein: CASNIEWTDTQYF.

The V and J genes are TRBV27 and TRBJ2-5; 11 nucleotides agree with TRBD2. The germline V gene encodes CDR1 MNHEY and CDR2 SMNVEV (reference sequence). J gave up 2 bases and V 4 bases, and 6 bases lay outside the gene matches. This CDR3 is built from 16 residues. The CDR3 sequence is CASSSLAGGRQETQYF. The CDR3 bases are TGTGCCAGCAGTTCGCTAGCGGGGGGCCGACAAGAGACCCAGTACTTC.

A note on this clonotype: Germline is not matched at one junction end, which may reflect a read error. This chain joins TRBV28 and TRBJ2-3; D gene uncertain. The CDR3 runs 15 residues. CDR1 and CDR2 from the germline V gene are MDHEN and SYDVKM. This CDR3 reads CANSFRLRGTDTQYF. Written as DNA, the CDR3 is TGTGCCAACAGTTTTCGGCTCCGCGGCACAGATACGCAGTATTTT.

Concerning this clonotype: Because it lacks the conserved phenylalanine or tryptophan at the end, this CDR3 is likely a read error. The V and J genes are TRBV28 and TRBJ2-7; D is unclear. Germline V lookup: CDR1 MDHEN, CDR2 SYDVKM. The ends were cut back, 7 bases at V and 4 bases at J, with 14 bases in the middle. There are 13 residues in the CDR3. The CDR3 coding sequence is TGTGCCAGCATAGACGGCAGACATTACGAGCAGTACATC. This codes for CASIDGRHYEQYI.

In its sample, this clonotype was seen a few times. The chain links TRBV9 to TRBJ2-3; D is unclear. This CDR3 has 16 amino acids. V lost 4 bases, J lost 2 bases, and 17 bases lay in between. The germline CDR1 and CDR2 sequences are SGDLS and YYNGEE. The CDR3 protein is CASSPVSRLTTDTQYF. In DNA, the CDR3 is TGTGCCAGCAGCCCGGTCTCGAGGCTAACCACAGATACGCAGTATTTT. Drawing the rest from reference TRBV9 and TRBJ2-3, the complete variable domain is DSGVTQTPKHLITATGQRVTLRCSPRSGDLSVYWYQQSLDQGLQFLIQYYNGEERAKGNILERFSAQQFPDLHSELNLSSLELGDSALYFCASSPVSRLTTDTQYFGPGTRLTVL.

A few counts support this clonotype. The V gene is TRBV2, the J gene TRBJ1-1; possible D gene TRBD1, 5 bases. V was cut by 7 bases and J by 4 bases, with 16 bases left in between. This CDR3 contains 14 residues. CDR1 is SNHLY, CDR2 FYNNEI, per germline. This chain's CDR3 is CASNSPGDSTEAFF. CDR3 nucleotide sequence: TGTGCCAGCAACTCGCCGGGAGACAGCACTGAAGCTTTCTTT. Full variable domain (rest looked up from reference TRBV2 and TRBJ1-1): EPEVTQTPSHQVTQMGQEVILRCVPISNHLYFYWYRQILGQKVEFLVSFYNNEISEKSEIFDDQFSVERPDGSNFTLKIRSTKLEDSAMYFCASNSPGDSTEAFFGQGTRLTVV.

This chain uses TRBV6-5 with TRBJ1-1, with D tentatively TRBD1 (5 bases). CDR1 is MNHEY, CDR2 SVGAGI, per germline. This CDR3 has 13 amino acids. The V and J ends lost 8 bases and 4 bases respectively, with 14 bases between them. The CDR3 DNA sequence: TGTGCCAGCGGGAGGGGCGGGGGCACTGAAGCTTTCTTT. Translation: CASGRGGGTEAFF.

Remarks on this clonotype: At one boundary the junction diverges from the germline segment, which might be a read error. V and J are TRBV5-4 and TRBJ2-3; 7 bases are shared with TRBD1. CDR1 and CDR2 (germline): SGHNT, YYREEE (reference sequence). CDR3 length: 16 amino acids. The CDR3 sequence: CVSSLDGTASTDTQYF. The CDR3 region has the DNA TGTGTCAGCAGCTTGGATGGGACAGCTAGCACAGATACGCAGTATTTT.

Only a few counts were recorded for this clonotype. This chain links TRBV6-2 or TRBV6-3 with TRBJ2-1; 13 bases are shared with TRBD2. This CDR3 is 15 amino acids long. Per the germline V gene, CDR1 is MNHEY and CDR2 is SVGEGT. The V segment lost 5 bases and the J segment 5 bases; nucleotides outside the gene matches: 3. CDR3 residues: CASSQGTSGDNEQFF. CDR3 coding DNA: TGTGCCAGCAGTCAGGGGACTAGCGGGGACAATGAGCAGTTCTTC.

The sample holds many counts of this clonotype. V and J are TRBV7-9 and TRBJ2-7; 7 nucleotides line up with TRBD1. The CDR3 is 15 residues long. J gave up 1 base and V 1 base, and 4 bases lay outside the gene matches. The germline V gene encodes CDR1 SEHNR and CDR2 FQNEAQ (reference sequence). The CDR3 reads CASSLGGTVSYEQYF. In DNA form, the CDR3 reads TGTGCCAGCAGCTTAGGGGGGACAGTGTCCTACGAGCAGTACTTC.

There are a few counts of this clonotype. This CDR3 reads CATSRDQGVGQPQHF. The CDR3 nucleotides read TGTGCCACCAGCAGGGATCAGGGGGTCGGGCAGCCCCAGCATTTT. The V gene is TRBV15, the J gene TRBJ1-5; 7 bases agree with TRBD1. From germline, CDR1 is LNHNV and CDR2 YYDKDF (reference sequence). V lost 3 bases to trimming and J lost 7 bases; unmatched junction nucleotides: 9. This CDR3 has 15 amino acids.

This clonotype was observed a single time. V usage is TRBV4-2 and J usage is TRBJ1-5, with D unclear. The CDR3 totals 15 residues. Germline CDR1 is LGHNA and CDR2 is YNFKEQ. V was shortened by 3 bases and J by 4 bases, with 13 bases between the two germline ends. The CDR3 is CASSQHSEFNQPQHF. The CDR3 DNA reads as TGTGCCAGCAGCCAGCACTCAGAGTTTAATCAGCCCCAGCATTTT.